This record covers a single T cell receptor beta chain. Its cognate antigen is unknown. CD4+ T cells from unexposed donors were obtained before the COVID-19 pandemic (2011-2018). After ten to eleven days of culture, CD4+ T cells were isolated. Per the germline V gene, CDR1 is SGHAT and CDR2 is FQNNGV. Between the trimmed V and J ends, which lost 5 bases and 1 base, there was a span of 11 bases. The CDR3 totals 14 residues. The data were produced by immunoSEQ multiplex PCR, yet TCRdb's version contains in-frame clones alone and is incomplete. Here the sample spans roughly 20,000 clones, over 75% being singletons. The data were obtained in a study of CD4 T cells in relation to SARS-CoV-2 and coronaviruses.

The source of this sequence is a human donor in good health. The genes are TRBV11-2 and TRBJ2-5, with D unresolved. The sequenced sample consisted of CD4+ T cells from PBMCs, cultured in vitro. CDR3 bases: TGTGCCAGCAGCACAACGCACAGCCAAGAGACCCAGTACTTC. Amino acids: CASSTTHSQETQYF.